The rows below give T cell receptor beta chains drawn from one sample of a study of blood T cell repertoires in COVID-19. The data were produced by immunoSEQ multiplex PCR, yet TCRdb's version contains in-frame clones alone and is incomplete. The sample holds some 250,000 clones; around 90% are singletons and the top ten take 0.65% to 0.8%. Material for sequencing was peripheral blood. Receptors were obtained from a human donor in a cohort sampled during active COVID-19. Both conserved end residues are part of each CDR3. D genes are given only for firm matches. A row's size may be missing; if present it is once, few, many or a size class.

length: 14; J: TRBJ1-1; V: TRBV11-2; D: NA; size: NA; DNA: TGTGCCAGCAGCCAACAGCGACGGGGGACTGAAGCTTTCTTT; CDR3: CASSQQRRGTEAFF
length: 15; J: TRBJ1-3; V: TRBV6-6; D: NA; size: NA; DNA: TGTGCCAGCAGTCTGACCGGACTCTCTGGAAACACCATATATTTT; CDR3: CASSLTGLSGNTIYF
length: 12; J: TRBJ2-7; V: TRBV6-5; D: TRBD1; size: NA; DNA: TGTGCCAGCGGGGACAGGGTTAACGAGCAGTACTTC; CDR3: CASGDRVNEQYF
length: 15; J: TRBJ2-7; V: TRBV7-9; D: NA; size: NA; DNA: TGTGCCAGCAGCTTAATCCCCGGGACATTCTACGAGCAGTACTTC; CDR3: CASSLIPGTFYEQYF
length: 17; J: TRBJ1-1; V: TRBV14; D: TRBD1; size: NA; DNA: TGTGCCAGCAGCTTGACAGGGGGGGGAAGGATGAACACTGAAGCTTTCTTT; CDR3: CASSLTGGGRMNTEAFF
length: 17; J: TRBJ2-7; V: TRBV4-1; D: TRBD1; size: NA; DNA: TGCGCCAGCAGCCAGCGTGCAGGGGGTGGACAGAGGTACGAGCAGTACTTC; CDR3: CASSQRAGGGQRYEQYF
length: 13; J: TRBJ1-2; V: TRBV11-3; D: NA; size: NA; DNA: TGTGCCAGCAGCTCCCCGGCCGGGGGTGGCTACACCTTC; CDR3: CASSSPAGGGYTF
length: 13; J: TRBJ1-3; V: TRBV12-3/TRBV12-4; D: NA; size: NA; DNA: TGTGCCAGCAGTTTCAGCTCTGGAAACACCATATATTTT; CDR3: CASSFSSGNTIYF
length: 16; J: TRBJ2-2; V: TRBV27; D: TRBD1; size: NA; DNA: TGTGCCAGCAGTCTCCAGACAGGGGGCCACACCGGGGAGCTGTTTTTT; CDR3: CASSLQTGGHTGELFF
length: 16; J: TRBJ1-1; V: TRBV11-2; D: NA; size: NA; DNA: TGTGCCAGCAGCTACCCTTTTATCAGGCCGAACACTGAAGCTTTCTTT; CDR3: CASSYPFIRPNTEAFF
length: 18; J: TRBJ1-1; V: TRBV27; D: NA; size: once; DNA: TGTGCCAGCACCCTTCTCGGGCCAGGGGAGTCTATGAACACTGAAGCTTTCTTT; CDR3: CASTLLGPGESMNTEAFF
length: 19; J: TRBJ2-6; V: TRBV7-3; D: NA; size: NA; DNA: TGTGCCAGCAGCTTACTCGGAGAAGGTGCCTCCTCTGGGGCCAACGTCCTGACTTTC; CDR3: CASSLLGEGASSGANVLTF
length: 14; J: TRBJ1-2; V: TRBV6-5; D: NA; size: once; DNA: TGTGCCAGCAGGAAGGTTTTGGGGGGGCATGGCTACACCTTC; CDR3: CASRKVLGGHGYTF
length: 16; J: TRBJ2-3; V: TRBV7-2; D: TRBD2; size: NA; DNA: TGTGCCAGCAGCTCCAAACTAGCGGGGAAAGGAGATACGCAGTATTTT; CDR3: CASSSKLAGKGDTQYF
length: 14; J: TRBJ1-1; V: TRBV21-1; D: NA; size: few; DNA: TGTGCCAGCAGCAGAGGAAGGGGGCCCACTGAAGCTTTCTTT; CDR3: CASSRGRGPTEAFF
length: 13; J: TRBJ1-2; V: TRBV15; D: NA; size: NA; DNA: TGTGCCACGAGCCCCGAGCACCGCTATGGCTACACCTTC; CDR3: CATSPEHRYGYTF
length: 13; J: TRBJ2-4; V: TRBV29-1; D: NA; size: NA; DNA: TGCAGACTATCGACAGTTACCAAAAACATTCAGTACTTC; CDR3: CRLSTVTKNIQYF
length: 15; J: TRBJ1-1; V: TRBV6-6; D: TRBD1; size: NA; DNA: TGTGCCAGCAGAGATAGGACAGGGGGCCGTACTGAAGCTTTCTTT; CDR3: CASRDRTGGRTEAFF
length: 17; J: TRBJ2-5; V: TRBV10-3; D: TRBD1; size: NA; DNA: TGTGCCATCAGTGAGGGCGTTACAGGGGGCACGGGGGAGACCCAGTACTTC; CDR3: CAISEGVTGGTGETQYF
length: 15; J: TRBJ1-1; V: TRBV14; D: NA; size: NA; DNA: TGTGCCAGCAGCACAAGGGGGTCGGCGAACACTGAAGCTTTCTTT; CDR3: CASSTRGSANTEAFF
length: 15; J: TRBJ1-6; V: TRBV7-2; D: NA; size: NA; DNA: TGTGCCAGCAGGAAGTGGGAGGGCACGAATTCACCCCTCCACTTT; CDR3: CASRKWEGTNSPLHF
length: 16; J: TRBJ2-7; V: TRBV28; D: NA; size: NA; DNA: TGTGCCAGCAGTCCGTGGGGGCAGGGGTCCTCCTACGAGCAGTACTTC; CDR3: CASSPWGQGSSYEQYF
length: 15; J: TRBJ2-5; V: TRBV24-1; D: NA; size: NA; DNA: TGTGCCACCAGTGATTTGCCGGCCGGGTTGGAGACCCAGTACTTC; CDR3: CATSDLPAGLETQYF
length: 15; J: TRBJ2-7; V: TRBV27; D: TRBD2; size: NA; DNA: TGTGCCAGCAGTGCCAGTGCGGGGGTAAGCTACGAGCAGTACTTC; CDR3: CASSASAGVSYEQYF
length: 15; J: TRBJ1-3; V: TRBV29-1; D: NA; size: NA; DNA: TGCAGCGTTGTTGTCTCCAGGGGACCCGGAAACACCATATATTTT; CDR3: CSVVVSRGPGNTIYF
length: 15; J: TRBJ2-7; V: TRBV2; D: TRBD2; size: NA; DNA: TGTGCCAGCTCACTAGCGGGAGTGGTTACCTACGAGCAGTACTTC; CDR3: CASSLAGVVTYEQYF
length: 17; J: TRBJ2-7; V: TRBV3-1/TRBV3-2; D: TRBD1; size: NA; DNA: TGTGCCAGCAGCCAAGCTGGACAGGCGGTTTTAGGCTACGAGCAGTACTTC; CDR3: CASSQAGQAVLGYEQYF
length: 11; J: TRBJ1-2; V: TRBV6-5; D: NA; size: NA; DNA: TGTGCCAGCTTAGCAGTCTATGGCTACACCTTC; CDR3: CASLAVYGYTF
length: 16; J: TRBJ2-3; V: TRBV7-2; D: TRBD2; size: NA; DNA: TGTGCCAGCAGCTTAGCGCTAGCGGAGGGCACAGATACGCAGTATTTT; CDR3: CASSLALAEGTDTQYF
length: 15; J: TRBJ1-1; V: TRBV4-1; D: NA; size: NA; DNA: TGCGCCAGCAGCCAAGATGGGCAGGGTGACACTGAAGCTTTCTTT; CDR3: CASSQDGQGDTEAFF
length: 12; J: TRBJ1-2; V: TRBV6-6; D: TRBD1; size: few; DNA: TGTGCCGCTGCCCGGACAGGGTATGGCTACACCTTC; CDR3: CAAARTGYGYTF
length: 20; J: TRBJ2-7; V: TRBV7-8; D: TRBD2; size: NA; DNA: TGTGCCAGCAGCGCCGGACTAGCGGGATCAATGCAAGACTGGCGCCACGAGCAGTACTTC; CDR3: CASSAGLAGSMQDWRHEQYF
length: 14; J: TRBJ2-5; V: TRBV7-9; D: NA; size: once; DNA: TGTGCCAGCAGCTTAGTCGGGTACCAAGAGACCCAGTACTTC; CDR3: CASSLVGYQETQYF
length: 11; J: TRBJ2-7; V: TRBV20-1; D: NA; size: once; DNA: TGCAGTGCTAGCCACAGGTACGAGCAGTACTTC; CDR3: CSASHRYEQYF
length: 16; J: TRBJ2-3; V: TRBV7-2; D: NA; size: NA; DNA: TGTGCCAGCAGCTCTCCCGCGGTAGGGGACACAGATACGCAGTATTTT; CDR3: CASSSPAVGDTDTQYF
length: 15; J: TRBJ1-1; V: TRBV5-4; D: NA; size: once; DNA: TGTGCCAGCAGCCCGTCCCTAGCCCAGAACACTGAAGCTTTCTTT; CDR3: CASSPSLAQNTEAFF
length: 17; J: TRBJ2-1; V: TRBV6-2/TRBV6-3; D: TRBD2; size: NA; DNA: TGTGCCAGCAGTCCCTACCGCGGACTAGCGGTACACAATGAGCAGTTCTTC; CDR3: CASSPYRGLAVHNEQFF
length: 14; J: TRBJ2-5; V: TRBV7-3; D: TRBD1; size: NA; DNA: TGTGCCAGCAGCCCGGGACAGAGGCAAGAGACCCAGTACTTC; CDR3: CASSPGQRQETQYF
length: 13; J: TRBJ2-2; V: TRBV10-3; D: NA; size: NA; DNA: TGTGCCATCAGCCACAGGAACACCGGGGAGCTGTTTTTT; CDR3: CAISHRNTGELFF
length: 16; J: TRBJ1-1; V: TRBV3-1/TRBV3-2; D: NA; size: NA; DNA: TGTGCCAGCAGCCAAGTTTTCGGGTTTACGAGTACTGAAGCTTTCTTT; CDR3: CASSQVFGFTSTEAFF
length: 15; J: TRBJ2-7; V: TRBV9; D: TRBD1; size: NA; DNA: TGTGCCAGCAGCGCCCCCGGGACAGGGTCCTACGAGCAGTACTTC; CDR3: CASSAPGTGSYEQYF
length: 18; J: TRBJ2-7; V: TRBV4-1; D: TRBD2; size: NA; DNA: TGCGCCAGCAGCCAAGTGGGACTAGCGGGAGGGCCCGCCTACGAGCAGTACTTC; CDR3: CASSQVGLAGGPAYEQYF
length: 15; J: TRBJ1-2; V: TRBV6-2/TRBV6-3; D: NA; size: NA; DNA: TGTGCCAGCAGTTACGGAATAGGGAGGAACTATGGCTACACCTTC; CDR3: CASSYGIGRNYGYTF
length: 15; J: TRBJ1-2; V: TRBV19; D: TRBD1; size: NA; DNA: TGTGCCAGTAGTATCCCGACAGGGCGTTTAGGTGGCTACACCTTC; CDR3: CASSIPTGRLGGYTF
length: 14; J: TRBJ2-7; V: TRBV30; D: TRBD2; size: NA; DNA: TGTGCCTGGAGTGTAGGAGCGGGGGGTTACGAGCAGTACTTC; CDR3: CAWSVGAGGYEQYF
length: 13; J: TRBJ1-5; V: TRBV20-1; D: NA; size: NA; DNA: TGCAGTGCTAGTCCGGACAGTAATCAGCCCCAGCATTTT; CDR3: CSASPDSNQPQHF
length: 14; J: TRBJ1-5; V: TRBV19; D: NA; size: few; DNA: TGTGCCAGTAGTATAGTGGCGGTCGGTCAGCCCCAGCATTTT; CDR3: CASSIVAVGQPQHF
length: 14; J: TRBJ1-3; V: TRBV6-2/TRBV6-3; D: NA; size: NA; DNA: TGTGCCAGCAGTTACGTCAGCTCTGGAAACACCATATATTTT; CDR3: CASSYVSSGNTIYF
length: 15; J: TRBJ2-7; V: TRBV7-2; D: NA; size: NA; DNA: TGTGCCAGCAGCCTCATTGGGGAGATTTACTACGAGCAGTACTTC; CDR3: CASSLIGEIYYEQYF
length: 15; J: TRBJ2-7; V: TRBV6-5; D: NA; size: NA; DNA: TGTGCCAGCAGTTACTCGATTCCTAGTCGGTACGAGCAGTACTTC; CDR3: CASSYSIPSRYEQYF
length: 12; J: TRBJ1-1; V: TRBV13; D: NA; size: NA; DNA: TGTGCCAGCAGGCGCGGGGCTTCTGAAGCTTTCTTT; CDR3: CASRRGASEAFF
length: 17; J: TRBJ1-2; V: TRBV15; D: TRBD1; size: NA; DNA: TGTGCCACCAGCAGAGATGCGGGGGACAGGGGGCTCTATGGCTACACCTTC; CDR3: CATSRDAGDRGLYGYTF
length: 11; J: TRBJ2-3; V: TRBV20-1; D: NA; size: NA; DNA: TGCAGTGCTATAACGGGAGATACGCAGTATTTT; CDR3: CSAITGDTQYF
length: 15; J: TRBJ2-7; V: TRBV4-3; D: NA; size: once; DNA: TGCGCCAGCAGCCAAGACCCCGGGGTGGGCGACGAGCAGTACTTC; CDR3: CASSQDPGVGDEQYF
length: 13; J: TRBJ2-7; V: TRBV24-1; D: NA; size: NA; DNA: TGTGCCACCAGTGGCGGGCCGCTCTACGAGCAGTACTTC; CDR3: CATSGGPLYEQYF
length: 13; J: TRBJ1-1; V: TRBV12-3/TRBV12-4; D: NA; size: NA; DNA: TGTGCCAGCACCACGGACAAGAACACTGAAGCTTTCTTT; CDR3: CASTTDKNTEAFF
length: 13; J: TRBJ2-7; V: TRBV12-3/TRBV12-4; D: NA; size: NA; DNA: TGTGCCAGCAGTTCTCGGGGAACCTACGAGCAGTACTTC; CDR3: CASSSRGTYEQYF
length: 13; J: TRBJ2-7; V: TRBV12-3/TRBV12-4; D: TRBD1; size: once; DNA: TGTGCCAGCTCCCCGGGACAGGGTTACGAGCAGTACTTC; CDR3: CASSPGQGYEQYF